The rows below give T cell receptor beta chains drawn from one sample of a study of shared clonotypes between healthy human individuals. Generated by immunoSEQ multiplex PCR, the TCRdb table keeps only in-frame clones and is missing some. The sample has about 1 million clones, approximately 76% seen once; the top ten hold 1.4% to 1.5%. Specimen: memory CD4+ T cells sorted from blood. These receptors all come from a man between 18 and 29 years old in good health. The CDR3 runs from the conserved cysteine through the conserved F or W. The D gene is left open where the match is weak. The size entry is marked missing in some rows and otherwise reads once, few, many or a size class.

v_call	clone_size	j_call	d_call	cdr3_aa	cdr3_nt
TRBV30	.	TRBJ2-5	.	CAWSYGGRETQYF	TGTGCCTGGAGCTACGGGGGGCGAGAGACCCAGTACTTC
TRBV6-5	.	TRBJ2-7	TRBD2	CASSSQLAGTLYEQYF	TGTGCCAGCAGTTCGCAACTAGCGGGGACGCTCTACGAGCAGTACTTC
TRBV4-2	.	TRBJ2-1	TRBD2	CASSQVNSGGIYEQFF	TGTGCCAGCAGCCAAGTAAATAGCGGGGGTATCTATGAGCAGTTCTTC
TRBV28	.	TRBJ2-1	.	CASSLKPSQGGNEQFF	TGTGCCAGCAGTTTAAAGCCGAGTCAGGGGGGGAATGAGCAGTTCTTC
TRBV25-1	.	TRBJ1-6	TRBD1	CASSEKTGQNSPLHF	TGTGCCAGCAGTGAGAAGACAGGGCAGAATTCACCCCTCCACTTT
TRBV12-5	few	TRBJ1-1	.	CASGIGQPGRTEAFF	TGTGCTAGTGGTATCGGACAGCCCGGCCGCACTGAAGCTTTCTTT
TRBV14	.	TRBJ2-1	TRBD2	CASSQGTSVYNEQFF	TGTGCCAGCAGCCAAGGGACTAGCGTGTACAATGAGCAGTTCTTC
TRBV7-7	.	TRBJ1-5	.	CASSSHPMWWQDNSNQPQHF	TGTGCTAGCAGCTCTCACCCCATGTGGTGGCAGGACAATAGCAATCAGCCCCAGCATTTT
TRBV4-1	.	TRBJ2-1	TRBD2	CASSPRLADNEQFF	TGCGCCAGCAGCCCCCGACTAGCGGACAATGAGCAGTTCTTC
TRBV19	few	TRBJ2-5	.	CASSNWGNGETQYF	TGTGCCAGTAGTAATTGGGGTAATGGGGAGACCCAGTACTTC
TRBV4-3	few	TRBJ2-3	.	CASSQVQRARTDTQYF	TGCGCCAGCAGCCAAGTCCAGCGGGCGCGCACAGATACGCAGTATTTT
TRBV5-1	.	TRBJ1-1	.	CASSPIQGNTEAFF	TGCGCCAGCAGCCCGATACAGGGTAACACTGAAGCTTTCTTT
TRBV5-6	.	TRBJ2-7	.	CASSLGLTYYEQYF	TGTGCCAGCAGCTTGGGGCTGACCTACTACGAGCAGTACTTC
TRBV7-2	.	TRBJ2-7	TRBD2	CASSSASGTGEQYF	TGTGCCAGCAGCTCGGCTAGCGGGACGGGAGAGCAGTACTTC
TRBV19	.	TRBJ1-2	.	CASSATTANYGYTF	TGTGCCAGTAGTGCGACGACAGCTAACTATGGCTACACCTTC
TRBV23-1	.	TRBJ2-7	TRBD2	CASSQSVEWASGCREQYF	TGCGCCAGCAGTCAATCCGTTGAGTGGGCTAGCGGGTGCAGGGAGCAGTACTTC
TRBV6-6	.	TRBJ2-5	.	CASRLGIQETQYF	TGTGCCAGCCGCCTGGGGATCCAAGAGACCCAGTACTTC
TRBV6-1	.	TRBJ2-1	.	CASIKRGTEQFF	TGTGCCAGCATTAAGAGGGGGACTGAGCAGTTCTTC
TRBV18	.	TRBJ2-1	TRBD1	CASSPGWTGQSEQFF	TGTGCCAGCTCACCAGGTTGGACAGGGCAAAGTGAGCAGTTCTTC
TRBV5-1	.	TRBJ2-3	TRBD2	CASSLDGGAADTQYF	TGCGCCAGCAGCTTGGACGGGGGGGCCGCAGATACGCAGTATTTT
TRBV19	.	TRBJ2-1	.	CASSIGGSGKYNEQFF	TGTGCCAGTAGTATAGGCGGTAGCGGTAAATACAATGAGCAGTTCTTC
TRBV11-2	.	TRBJ1-1	TRBD1	CASSHRQGGKNTEAFF	TGTGCCAGCAGTCATCGACAGGGGGGGAAAAACACTGAAGCTTTCTTT
TRBV27	.	TRBJ2-7	.	CARRGQPYEQYF	TGTGCCCGCCGGGGGCAGCCCTACGAGCAGTACTTC
TRBV30	few	TRBJ1-5	.	CAWSVQKGNNQPQHF	TGTGCCTGGAGTGTACAAAAGGGGAACAATCAGCCCCAGCATTTT
TRBV5-4	once	TRBJ1-6	.	CASSLGSYNSPLHF	TGTGCCAGCAGCTTGGGAAGTTATAATTCACCCCTCCACTTT
TRBV5-4	.	TRBJ1-3	.	CASSRDGFWNTIYF	TGTGCCAGCAGCCGTGATGGCTTTTGGAACACCATATATTTT
TRBV6-1	.	TRBJ2-1	TRBD2	CASKLAGGPSEQFF	TGTGCTAGCAAGCTAGCGGGGGGGCCAAGTGAGCAGTTCTTC
TRBV5-4	.	TRBJ2-3	.	CASSLAGTRNTDTQYF	TGTGCCAGCAGCTTGGCCGGGACACGGAACACAGATACGCAGTATTTT
TRBV19	few	TRBJ1-1	.	CASRPETGLNTEAFF	TGTGCCAGTAGGCCCGAGACAGGACTGAACACTGAAGCTTTCTTT
TRBV5-6	.	TRBJ1-4	.	CASSLAFTTNEKLFF	TGTGCCAGCAGCTTGGCCTTTACTACTAATGAAAAACTGTTTTTT
TRBV6-1	.	TRBJ2-7	TRBD1	CASSESGTGTYEQYF	TGTGCCAGCAGTGAATCTGGGACAGGCACCTACGAGCAGTACTTC
TRBV7-9	.	TRBJ2-5	TRBD1	CASSFTGGRGETQYF	TGTGCCAGCAGCTTTACAGGGGGCAGAGGGGAGACCCAGTACTTC
TRBV30	few	TRBJ2-3	TRBD1	CAWGIGTGRTDTQYF	TGTGCCTGGGGAATCGGGACAGGGAGAACAGATACGCAGTATTTT
TRBV19	few	TRBJ2-7	TRBD1	CASSRDSGNFEQYF	TGTGCCAGTAGTAGGGACAGCGGAAACTTCGAGCAGTACTTC
TRBV14	.	TRBJ2-4	.	CASSQGLIAKNIQYF	TGTGCCAGCAGCCAAGGTTTGATAGCCAAAAACATTCAGTACTTC
TRBV30	.	TRBJ2-1	TRBD2	CASRGGHNEQFF	TGTGCCTCCCGGGGGGGCCACAATGAGCAGTTCTTC
TRBV7-2	.	TRBJ2-1	.	CASSLRQWEQFF	TGTGCCAGCAGCTTACGACAGTGGGAGCAGTTCTTC
TRBV9	.	TRBJ1-2	TRBD1	CASSVFPGQGGGGYTF	TGTGCCAGCAGCGTATTCCCCGGACAGGGAGGAGGTGGCTACACCTTC
TRBV4-1	many	TRBJ2-1	TRBD2	CASSQSRLLAGEENEQFF	TGCGCCAGCAGCCAATCCCGCCTACTAGCGGGGGAGGAGAATGAGCAGTTCTTC
TRBV4-1	.	TRBJ2-7	.	CASSLTREAKQYF	TGCGCCAGCAGCCTAACGAGGGAAGCCAAGCAGTACTTC
TRBV15	.	TRBJ1-6	TRBD1	CATSRKGQGNSPLHF	TGTGCCACCAGCAGAAAGGGACAGGGGAATTCACCCCTCCACTTT
TRBV6-5	.	TRBJ1-2	TRBD1	CASSYRDRGYGYTF	TGTGCCAGCAGTTACAGGGACAGGGGATATGGCTACACCTTC
TRBV27	.	TRBJ2-1	.	CASSLSPPSLNTYNEQFF	TGTGCCAGCAGTTTATCGCCTCCTAGCTTAAATACTTACAATGAGCAGTTCTTC
TRBV19	.	TRBJ2-6	TRBD1	CASSDRGPGANVLTF	TGTGCCAGTAGCGACAGGGGCCCTGGGGCCAACGTCCTGACTTTC
TRBV7-2	.	TRBJ2-1	TRBD2	CASSWVAGNYNEQFF	TGTGCCAGCAGCTGGGTAGCGGGGAACTACAATGAGCAGTTCTTC
TRBV30	few	TRBJ1-6	TRBD1	CASEGATFVSSYNSPLHF	TGTGCCTCCGAGGGGGCCACCTTCGTGAGCTCCTATAATTCACCCCTCCACTTT
TRBV6-1	.	TRBJ2-7	.	CASTDNHRDTYEQYF	TGTGCCAGCACTGACAACCACCGGGACACCTACGAGCAGTACTTC
TRBV10-3	once	TRBJ1-6	.	CAISDYSSYNSPLHF	TGTGCCATCAGTGACTACAGCTCATATAATTCACCCCTCCACTTT
TRBV18	once	TRBJ2-3	.	CASSPPGQGKGTQYF	TGTGCCAGCTCACCACCGGGGCAGGGGAAAGGTACGCAGTATTTT
TRBV6-6	once	TRBJ1-3	.	CASSRRGTGNTIYF	TGTGCCAGCAGTCGCCGGGGAACTGGAAACACCATATATTTT
TRBV14	few	TRBJ2-7	.	CASSRQGATSYEQYF	TGTGCCAGCAGCCGGCAGGGCGCGACCTCCTACGAGCAGTACTTC
TRBV11-2	.	TRBJ2-7	.	CASSFMGVKYF	TGTGCCAGCAGCTTTATGGGGGTGAAGTACTTC
TRBV5-1	.	TRBJ1-2	TRBD1	CASSRGQGNYGYTF	TGCGCCAGCAGCCGGGGACAGGGTAACTATGGCTACACCTTC